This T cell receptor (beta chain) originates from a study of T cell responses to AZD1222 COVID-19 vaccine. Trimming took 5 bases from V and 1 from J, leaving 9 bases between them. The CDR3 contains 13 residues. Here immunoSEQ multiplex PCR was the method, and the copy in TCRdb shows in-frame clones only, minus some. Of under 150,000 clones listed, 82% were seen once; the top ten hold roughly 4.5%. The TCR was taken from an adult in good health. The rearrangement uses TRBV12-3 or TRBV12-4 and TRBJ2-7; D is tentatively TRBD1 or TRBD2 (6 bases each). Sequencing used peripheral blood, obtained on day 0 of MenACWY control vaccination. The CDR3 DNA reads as TGTGCCAGCAGTAGGGGGGAATCCTACGAGCAGTACTTC. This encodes CASSRGESYEQYF.